What follows are 27 T cell receptor beta chains derived from one specimen sequenced in a study of T-cell reconstitution after alpha-beta-depleted transplantation in children. Using unique molecular identifiers, the investigators prepared the TCRbeta library. TCRdb fed the PCR reads into MiXCR, producing one record per CDR3 protein. The sample records roughly 790,000 distinct CDR3 sequences, about 16% being singletons. The specimen was PBMCs, mostly from graft donor cells, collected 360 days after TCRalphabeta/CD19-depleted stem cell transplant. The receptor source for this set is a male patient aged 10 to 17 who had a stem cell transplant for acute lymphoblastic leukemia, so the T cells may come from the graft donor.

The rearrangement joins TRBV7-6 to TRBJ1-2; 8 bases align to TRBD1. V dropped 4 bases and J dropped 4; count of bases not matched to a gene: 5. The germline gives CDR1 SGHVS, CDR2 FNYEAQ. This CDR3 has 14 residues. The DNA for the CDR3 is TGTGCCAGCAGCTCCTTGACAGGGGCCTATGGCTACACCTTC. It is translated as CASSSLTGAYGYTF. The variable domain in full, completed from reference TRBV7-6 and TRBJ1-2, reads GAGVSQSPRYKVTKRGQDVALRCDPISGHVSLYWYRQALGQGPEFLTYFNYEAQQDKSGLPNDRFSAERPEGSISTLTIQRTEQRDSAMYRCASSSLTGAYGYTFGSGTRLTVV.

This clonotype was counted only a few times. The chain is built from TRBV20-1 and TRBJ2-1, with 8 bases matching TRBD2. Germline V CDR1 and CDR2: DFQATT, SNEGSKA (reference sequence). V trimming: 6 bases; J trimming: 11 bases; junction bases outside the gene matches: 12. The CDR3 sequence is 13 residues long. This chain's CDR3 is CSAREGLRSKQFF. DNA of the CDR3: TGCAGTGCCCGGGAGGGCCTGAGATCTAAGCAGTTCTTC.

V usage is TRBV7-3 and J usage is TRBJ2-1; 8 nucleotides match TRBD2. J gave up 5 bases and V 5 bases, and 5 bases lay outside the gene matches. Per germline, CDR1 SGHTA and CDR2 FQGTGA. This CDR3 contains 14 residues. In DNA form, the CDR3 reads TGTGCCAGCAGCCTTATCGGGGGGGACAATGAGCAGTTCTTC. Its translation: CASSLIGGDNEQFF.

Remarks on this clonotype: It may be a read error: a sequence one base away is much more abundant. The chain combines TRBV6-1 with TRBJ1-1; TRBD1 agrees at 8 bases. Germline-derived CDR1 and CDR2 are MNHNS and SASEGT. The CDR3 consists of 15 residues. V lost 6 bases and J lost 6; bases outside the gene matches: 12. The CDR3 nucleotides read TGTGCCAGCAGGTCGCGACAGGGGCTAAACGCTGAAGCTTTCTTT. This codes for CASRSRQGLNAEAFF.

V gene TRBV12-3 or TRBV12-4 combines with J gene TRBJ1-2; 8 bases are a match to TRBD1. The V segment lost 5 bases and the J segment 8 bases; nucleotides outside the gene matches: 10. This CDR3 region has 14 residues. The CDR3 sequence is CASSQDREVWGYTF. The CDR3 DNA reads as TGTGCCAGCAGTCAGGACAGGGAAGTGTGGGGCTACACCTTC.

This clonotype was counted many times. The V call is TRBV12-3 or TRBV12-4, the J call TRBJ2-7, with D tentatively TRBD1 (6 bases). This CDR3 is built from 14 residues. Trimming took off 6 bases at V and 2 bases at J, with 14 bases between the two ends. The CDR3 DNA sequence: TGTGCCAGCAGCTTGGGGGCAGGGACCTACGAGCAGTACTTC. Translated: CASSLGAGTYEQYF.

The J gene is TRBJ2-1, the V gene TRBV25-1; tentatively, D is TRBD1 or TRBD2 (5 bases each). CDR1 MGHDK and CDR2 SYGVNS come from the germline V gene. This CDR3 spans 13 amino acids. V lost 7 bases to trimming and J lost 6 bases, with 13 bases between them. The CDR3 region is CASTLVGVNEQFF. CDR3 DNA: TGTGCCAGCACCCTCGTGGGGGTCAATGAGCAGTTCTTC.

The DNA of the CDR3 is TGTGCCAGCAGCCCCCACGGGGCTAGGGGTGGGAATGAGCAGTTCTTC. Translation: CASSPHGARGGNEQFF. The rearrangement uses TRBV9 and TRBJ2-1, with D perhaps given as TRBD1 or TRBD2 (5 bases each). The CDR3 runs to 16 residues. The germline V gene encodes CDR1 SGDLS and CDR2 YYNGEE. V lost 4 bases and J 7 bases, leaving 21 bases between the germline ends.

Many counts were recorded for this clonotype. V gene TRBV5-1 combines with J gene TRBJ2-7; TRBD2 is a possible D gene (6 bases). The germline V gene has CDR1 SGHRS and CDR2 YFSETQ. The CDR3 is made up of 13 amino acids. Trimming took 6 bases from V and 0 from J, leaving 10 bases between them. The CDR3 region has the DNA TGCGCCAGCAATAGCGGAGTCTCCTACGAGCAGTACTTC. Translating it yields CASNSGVSYEQYF.

The chain joins TRBV5-8 to TRBJ2-1; TRBD2 matches 10 bases. The CDR3 totals 17 residues. V gave up 4 bases and J gave up 2 bases; unmatched junction bases: 9. From germline, CDR1 is SGHTS and CDR2 YDEGEE. CDR3: CASSPILAGGTYNEQFF. The DNA for the CDR3 is TGTGCCAGCAGCCCGATCTTAGCGGGAGGAACCTACAATGAGCAGTTCTTC. The complete variable domain, with remaining parts taken from reference TRBV5-8 and TRBJ2-1, reads EAGVTQSPTHLIKTRGQQATLRCSPISGHTSVYWYQQALGLGLQFLLWYDEGEERNRGNFPPRFSGRQFPNYSSELNVNALELEDSALYLCASSPILAGGTYNEQFFGPGTRLTVL.

The CDR3 here is CASSASHFHRDRGETQYF. In nucleotides, the CDR3 is TGTGCCAGCAGTGCCTCCCACTTTCACCGGGACAGGGGAGAGACCCAGTACTTC. The rearrangement joins TRBV25-1 to TRBJ2-5; the match to TRBD1 covers 10 bases. There are 18 residues in the CDR3. The V and J ends lost 4 bases and 4 bases, in that order; junction bases with no gene match: 15. Germline CDR1 reads MGHDK; CDR2 reads SYGVNS.

This chain connects TRBV5-5 to TRBJ2-6; no definite D call. Germline V gene sequence: CDR1 SGHKS, CDR2 YYEKEE (reference sequence). The germline V and J ends were trimmed by 3 bases and 0 bases, with 13 bases remaining between them. CDR3 size: 17 residues. CDR3: CASSWAHSSSGANVLTF. The DNA of the CDR3 is TGTGCCAGCAGCTGGGCGCACAGCTCCTCTGGGGCCAACGTCCTGACTTTC.

This clonotype was counted only a few times. The chain has TRBV12-3 or TRBV12-4 and TRBJ2-7, with TRBD2 matching 9 bases. The CDR3 contains 16 residues. V lost 5 bases to trimming and J lost 3 bases; unmatched junction nucleotides: 11. Here the CDR3 reads CASSPGDLAGNYEQYF. In DNA form, the CDR3 reads TGTGCCAGCAGTCCCGGGGATCTAGCGGGGAACTACGAGCAGTACTTC.

The rearrangement uses TRBV13 and TRBJ2-7; possible D gene TRBD1, 6 bases. Trimming took 5 bases from V and 3 from J, leaving 20 bases between them. Per the germline V gene, CDR1 is PRHDT and CDR2 is FYEKMQ (reference sequence). This CDR3 region has 16 residues. CDR3 DNA sequence: TGTGCCAGCAGCCCCGAAGAAAGGACAGAAGACTACGAGCAGTACTTC. Protein sequence: CASSPEERTEDYEQYF.

This clonotype was counted many times. The V call is TRBV12-3 or TRBV12-4, the J call TRBJ2-7; a possible D gene is TRBD2 (5 bases). The length of the CDR3 is 16 residues. The V and J ends lost 2 bases and 3 bases respectively, with 17 bases between them. The CDR3 region has the DNA TGTGCCAGCAGTTTAATACTAGGAGATGCGGTCTACGAGCAGTACTTC. Amino acids: CASSLILGDAVYEQYF.

As concerns this clonotype: A much larger clonotype is one base distant, so this may be a read error. The chain couples TRBV29-1 to TRBJ2-3; 7 nucleotides align to TRBD2. Germline CDR1 SQVTM, CDR2 ANQGSEA. The CDR3 loop spans 15 amino acids. Losses at the gene ends were 5 bases for V and 3 bases for J; bases not matched to a gene: 11. The CDR3 DNA reads as TGCAGCGTTCTATTACGCGGGAGCTTTACAGATACGCAGTATTTT. Its protein product is CSVLLRGSFTDTQYF.

The rearrangement joins TRBV5-6 to TRBJ2-1; maybe TRBD2 (5 bases). The ends were cut back, 1 base at V and 0 bases at J, with 11 bases in the middle. Germline V gene sequence: CDR1 SGHDT, CDR2 YYEEEE. The CDR3 totals 16 residues. DNA of the CDR3: TGTGCCAGCAGCTTGCCGGGGTTGGGCTCCTACAATGAGCAGTTCTTC. Translated: CASSLPGLGSYNEQFF.

The chain joins TRBV12-3 or TRBV12-4 to TRBJ2-1; 8 bases agree with TRBD2. This CDR3 is built from 16 residues. Germline trimming cut 6 bases from V and 5 bases from J; bases unmatched to any gene: 12. DNA for the CDR3: TGTGCCAGCAGCCCCATAGCGGGAAAGGGTGACAATGAGCAGTTCTTC. Protein: CASSPIAGKGDNEQFF.

This rearrangement joins TRBV6-5 to TRBJ2-7; 10 bases match TRBD1. In germline, CDR1 is MNHEY, CDR2 SVGAGI. V was clipped by 0 bases and J by 3 bases; unmatched bases: 5. The CDR3 totals 16 residues. The DNA of the CDR3 is TGTGCCAGCAGTTACTCGACACGGGACAGGGGCTACGAGCAGTACTTC. Residues: CASSYSTRDRGYEQYF.

This sequence joins TRBV28 and TRBJ2-7; 13 positions agree with TRBD2. This CDR3 spans 15 amino acids. The V and J ends lost 3 bases and 7 bases, in that order; junction bases with no gene match: 6. CDR1 is MDHEN, CDR2 SYDVKM, per germline. In DNA, the CDR3 is TGTGCCAGCAGTTTGTGGACTAGCGGGAGAGGGGAGCAGTACTTC. It is translated as CASSLWTSGRGEQYF.

This chain uses TRBV4-1 with TRBJ2-1; 11 nucleotides line up with TRBD1. J lost 8 bases, V lost 3 bases, and 18 bases had no gene match. The CDR3 has 19 amino acids. The V gene's germline CDR1 is MGHRA and CDR2 YSYEKL. CDR3 DNA: TGCGCCAGCAGCCATGAACCAACGGACAGGGGGCCGGATGGCCATGAGCAGTTCTTC. This codes for CASSHEPTDRGPDGHEQFF.

CDR3 sequence reads: CASSASGTGELFF. CDR3 sequence (DNA): TGTGCCAGCAGCGCTAGCGGGACCGGGGAGCTGTTTTTT. The chain employs TRBV9 and TRBJ2-2; 8 positions match TRBD2. Per germline, CDR1 SGDLS and CDR2 YYNGEE. The CDR3 extends over 13 amino acids. J was trimmed by 5 bases and V by 3 bases; bases with no gene match: 0.

This clonotype was seen ten or more times. The J gene is TRBJ2-7, the V gene TRBV7-9; D perhaps matches TRBD2 (6 bases). Trimming stripped 10 bases from V and 5 bases from J, with 15 bases between. This CDR3 is 12 amino acids long. Germline CDR1 SEHNR, CDR2 FQNEAQ (reference sequence). The CDR3: CATLGEENEQYF. The CDR3 coding sequence is TGTGCCACCCTCGGGGAGGAGAACGAGCAGTACTTC.

The table lists this clonotype with many counts. The chain has TRBV7-2 and TRBJ2-1; 7 bases match TRBD2. The V and J ends lost 11 bases and 1 base, in that order; junction bases with no gene match: 5. This CDR3 spans 13 amino acids. The germline V gene has CDR1 SGHTA and CDR2 FQGNSA. The CDR3 DNA follows: TGTGCCCAGCGGGACTTTTCCTACAATGAGCAGTTCTTC. It encodes CAQRDFSYNEQFF.

J is TRBJ2-1 and V is TRBV5-5; 7 bases align to TRBD2. Germline V gives CDR1 SGHKS, CDR2 YYEKEE (reference sequence). There are 15 residues in the CDR3. V lost 5 bases and J lost 7; bases outside the gene matches: 12. The CDR3, as DNA: TGTGCCAGCAGGGCCGGACTAGTGGGGTTTAATGAGCAGTTCTTC. It codes for CASRAGLVGFNEQFF.

The chain couples TRBV14 to TRBJ1-1; no clear D. The ends were cut back, 3 bases at V and 5 bases at J, with 7 bases in the middle. From germline, CDR1 is SGHDN and CDR2 FVKESK. The CDR3 is 12 residues long. The CDR3 loop is CASSQGWTEAFF. DNA for the CDR3: TGTGCCAGCAGCCAGGGGTGGACTGAAGCTTTCTTT.

This clonotype came up many times. V gene TRBV5-1 combines with J gene TRBJ2-3; TRBD2 aligns across 12 bases. The germline V gene encodes CDR1 SGHRS and CDR2 YFSETQ. After removal of 4 bases from V and 4 bases from J, the junction contained 13 bases not matched to a gene. The CDR3 is 18 residues long. The CDR3 DNA sequence: TGCGCCAGCAGCACCCTGGCTAGCGGGAGGGCCTGGGCAGATACGCAGTATTTT. It specifies CASSTLASGRAWADTQYF.